A single sample gave rise to the 11 T cell receptor beta chains below, sequenced in a study of blood T cell repertoires in COVID-19. The table came from immunoSEQ multiplex PCR; TCRdb's copy has only in-frame clones and leaves some out. This table has about 270,000 clones, 89% appearing once. Material for sequencing was peripheral blood. Receptor source: a man in his fifties with acute or convalescent COVID-19.

The chain uses TRBV5-1 and TRBJ1-1; D uncertain. There are 15 residues in the CDR3. Germline lookup yields CDR1 SGHRS and CDR2 YFSETQ. The V and J ends lost 6 bases and 0 bases respectively, with 15 bases between them. CDR3: CASTPQSGMNTEAFF. In DNA, the CDR3 is TGCGCCAGCACACCCCAGTCGGGTATGAACACTGAAGCTTTCTTT.

V and J are TRBV6-5 and TRBJ1-1, with a weak D call TRBD1 (5 bases). The CDR3 is 15 amino acids. Trimming shortened V by 2 bases and J by 1 base, and 11 bases separated the two germline ends. CDR1 and CDR2 (germline): MNHEY, SVGAGI. CDR3 in amino acids: CASSYDWGGNTEAFF. The CDR3 nucleotides read TGTGCCAGCAGTTACGATTGGGGCGGGAACACTGAAGCTTTCTTT.

The chain carries TRBV7-3 and TRBJ2-2, with a weak D call TRBD2 (6 bases). Germline V gives CDR1 SGHTA, CDR2 FQGTGA. The CDR3 spans 15 residues. With 6 bases removed from V and 0 bases from J, the gap between germline ends came to 11 bases. Written as DNA, the CDR3 is TGTGCCAGCAGAGAGCGGGCAGCGAACACCGGGGAGCTGTTTTTT. This gives the protein CASRERAANTGELFF.

V gene TRBV18 combines with J gene TRBJ1-2, with TRBD1 identical over 7 bases. This CDR3 region has 14 residues. V gave up 4 bases and J gave up 4 bases; unmatched junction bases: 6. The germline CDR1 and CDR2 sequences are KGHSH and LQKENI. The CDR3 nucleotides are TGTGCCAGCTCACTCACCAGACAGGGCTATGGCTACACCTTC. Its protein product is CASSLTRQGYGYTF.

This clone was recorded a few times. This sequence joins TRBV6-5 and TRBJ1-5; D might be TRBD1 (5 bases). This CDR3 is 14 amino acids long. Germline CDR1 and CDR2: MNHEY and SVGAGI. Trimming stripped 7 bases from V and 7 bases from J, with 17 bases between. The CDR3 nucleotides are TGTGCCAGCAATCCGGGGGAAGCCGTACAGCCCCAGCATTTT. This sequence encodes CASNPGEAVQPQHF.

The chain employs TRBV5-1 and TRBJ2-5; TRBD2 agrees at 7 bases. With 3 bases clipped from V and 4 bases from J, the junction kept 6 bases outside the gene matches. Germline V gene sequence: CDR1 SGHRS, CDR2 YFSETQ. There are 14 residues in the CDR3. This CDR3 reads CASSWASGGETQYF. For the CDR3, the DNA is TGCGCCAGCAGCTGGGCTTCGGGGGGAGAGACCCAGTACTTC.

CDR3 protein: CASSQVRRETYNEQFF. In DNA, the CDR3 is TGTGCCAGCAGCCAAGTCCGGCGGGAGACGTACAATGAGCAGTTCTTC. The V gene is TRBV3-1 (or the pseudogene TRBV3-2), the J gene TRBJ2-1; 7 bases are a match to TRBD2. From germline, CDR1 is LGHDT and CDR2 YNNKEL (reference sequence). The CDR3 has 16 residues. V dropped 1 base and J dropped 4; count of bases not matched to a gene: 7.

The J gene is TRBJ2-2, the V gene TRBV18; 8 bases map to TRBD1. The V gene's germline CDR1 is KGHSH and CDR2 LQKENI. CDR3 size: 14 residues. The ends lost 3 bases at V and 6 bases at J; junction bases unmatched: 3. The CDR3 DNA follows: TGTGCCAGCTCACCGACACAGGGGGCCGGGGAGCTGTTTTTT. It yields the protein CASSPTQGAGELFF.

The rearrangement uses TRBV7-2 and TRBJ2-3; possibly TRBD2 for D (5 bases). Germline values: CDR1 SGHTA, CDR2 FQGNSA. The CDR3 sequence is 14 residues long. Between the trimmed V and J ends, which lost 7 bases and 8 bases, there was a span of 19 bases. CDR3 sequence reads: CASIETARAGTQYF. CDR3 sequence (DNA): TGTGCCAGCATCGAGACTGCCCGGGCGGGTACGCAGTATTTT.

This clone was counted between two and nine times. The V gene is TRBV27, the J gene TRBJ2-3; 7 positions match TRBD1. The junction had 11 bases not matched to a gene; V was cut back by 6 bases and J by 2 bases. Germline values: CDR1 MNHEY, CDR2 SMNVEV (reference sequence). This CDR3 region has 16 residues. CDR3 in DNA: TGTGCCAGCAGACAGGGGTCCCTTCTAAACACAGATACGCAGTATTTT. This codes for CASRQGSLLNTDTQYF.

The chain links TRBV2 to TRBJ2-5, with a possible D match to TRBD2 (7 bases). The CDR3 totals 12 residues. Deletions cut 8 bases from V and 5 bases from J, with 12 bases between. Germline V lookup: CDR1 SNHLY, CDR2 FYNNEI. The CDR3 region is CASGGAGETQYF. The CDR3, as DNA: TGTGCCAGCGGGGGGGCCGGGGAGACCCAGTACTTC.